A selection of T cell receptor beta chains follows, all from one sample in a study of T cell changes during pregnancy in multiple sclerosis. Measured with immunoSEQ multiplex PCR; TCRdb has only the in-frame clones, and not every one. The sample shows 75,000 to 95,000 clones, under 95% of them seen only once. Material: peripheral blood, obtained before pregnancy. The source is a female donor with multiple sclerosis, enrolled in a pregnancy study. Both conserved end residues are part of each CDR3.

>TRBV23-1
CASSQPFVGTGLSYEQYF
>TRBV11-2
CASSLEEGVGTDTQYF
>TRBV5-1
CASSPAPSDTQYF
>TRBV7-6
CASSLASGTGELNTEAFF
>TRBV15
CATGLAGINEQFF
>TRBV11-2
CASSPAGDTQYF
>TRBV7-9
CASSLQGRGYTF
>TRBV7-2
CASSKLSDEQFF
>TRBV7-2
CASSLFLAGTALYNEQFF
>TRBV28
CASSFTGYNEQFF
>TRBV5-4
CASSLDGIRGVNTEAFF
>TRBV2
CASTGTGSTEAFF
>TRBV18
CASSPEDTAAYQPQHF
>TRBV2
CASSASGNYGYTF
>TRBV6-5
CASSYDYRGGNEQFF
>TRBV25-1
CASSGVGSGRNEQFF
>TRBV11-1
CASSLSTDTQYF
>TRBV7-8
CASSLVGLAGVSSYEQYF
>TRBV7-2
CASSRRQGADEAFF
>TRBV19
CASNPEGASGELFF
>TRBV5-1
CASSLSDRGQGNTIYF
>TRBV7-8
CASSLIDRGKFF
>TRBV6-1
CASRTGTYNEQFF
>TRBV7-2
CASSFLTSGGREQFF
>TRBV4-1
CASSQSGLRSPLHF
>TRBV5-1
CASSLVGGRVDGYTF
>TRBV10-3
CAISELAGGFYNEQFF
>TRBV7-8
CASSLGGGNTEAFF
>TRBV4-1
CASSQERTSGYEQYF
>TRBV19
CASSSGGYSYEQYF
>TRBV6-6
CASSYSYRGMDEQFF
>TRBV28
CASSFRGTGLQETQYF
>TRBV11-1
CASSLSRDEQYF
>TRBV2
CATEGRGTDTQYF
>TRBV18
CASSPGGYQPQHF
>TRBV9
CASSVVGGSNTEAFF
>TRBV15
CALRDSQSTEAFF
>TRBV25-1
CASSAPGQGFMGYTF
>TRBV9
CASSDSGGNTIYF
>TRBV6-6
CASSWDRGGQPQHF
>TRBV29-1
CSVSAGGEQETQYF
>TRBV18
CASSPTGSRAGELFF
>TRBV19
CASSRGHAGEQYF
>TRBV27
CASSYRPGNYGYTF
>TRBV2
CASSEGVGLGARGYTF
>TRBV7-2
CASSLGDREANQPQHF
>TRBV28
CASSFDRAFNEQYF
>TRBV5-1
CASSNAGTGHEQYF
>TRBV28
CASSLWEAGRAGETQYF
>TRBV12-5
CASGLSANTGELFF
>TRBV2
CASSETATDTQYF
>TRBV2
CASSLRERNGYTF
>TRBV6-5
CASSYSLGTSYEQYF
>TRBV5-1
CASSLAQGYTEAFF
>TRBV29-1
CSVEVGEAFF